The 6 T cell receptor beta chains below were found in one sample sequenced in a study of neoadjuvant nivolumab and ipilimumab in lung cancer. The method was immunoSEQ multiplex PCR; TCRdb's version includes in-frame clones alone and lacks a portion of them. The data contain over 7,000 clones, 70% to 80% of them singletons. Here the sequenced sample was adjacent normal lung tissue, taken after neoadjuvant nivolumab, alone or with ipilimumab, at or shortly before surgery. The receptor source for this set is an adult with non-small cell lung cancer.

Only a few counts were recorded for this clone. The rearrangement uses TRBV5-4 and TRBJ2-7, with TRBD2 identical over 8 bases. The trim removed 4 bases at V and 6 bases at J, leaving 9 bases unmatched. Germline CDR1 is SGHNT and CDR2 is YYREEE (reference sequence). This CDR3 spans 14 amino acids. CDR3 in DNA: TGTGCCAGCAGCCTCTTCGGACTAGCTTCCGAGCAGTACTTC. This codes for CASSLFGLASEQYF.

The gene calls are TRBV5-1 and TRBJ2-3; TRBD2 agrees at 11 bases. J gave up 3 bases and V 3 bases, and 3 bases lay outside the gene matches. The CDR3 runs to 15 residues. CDR1 SGHRS and CDR2 YFSETQ come from the germline V gene. The CDR3 here is CASSSGLAVTDTQYF. The CDR3 DNA reads TGCGCCAGCAGCTCGGGACTAGCGGTAACAGATACGCAGTATTTT.

V gene TRBV5-1 combines with J gene TRBJ1-1; 10 bases line up with TRBD1. The CDR3 runs 13 residues. The germline gives CDR1 SGHRS, CDR2 YFSETQ. The V and J ends lost 5 bases and 4 bases, in that order; junction bases with no gene match: 2. The CDR3 loop reads CASRRDRGTEAFF. The CDR3 nucleotides read TGCGCCAGCAGGCGGGACAGGGGCACTGAAGCTTTCTTT.

The genes are TRBV6-6 and TRBJ1-5; 7 positions match TRBD1. V dropped 5 bases and J dropped 4; count of bases not matched to a gene: 2. The CDR3 covers 13 residues. Germline-derived CDR1 and CDR2 are MNHNY and SVGAGI (reference sequence). CDR3 sequence: CASSRQGNQPQHF. The CDR3 bases are TGTGCCAGCAGTCGACAGGGTAATCAGCCCCAGCATTTT.

For the CDR3, the DNA is TGTGCCAGCAGCCTCCAGGGGCCTTCCGAAAAACTGTTTTTT. Translated: CASSLQGPSEKLFF. The chain joins TRBV7-9 to TRBJ1-4; D may be TRBD1 (6 bases). The ends were cut back, 5 bases at V and 8 bases at J, with 15 bases in the middle. The CDR3 is 14 residues long. CDR1 is SEHNR and CDR2 is FQNEAQ in the germline V gene (reference sequence).

The rearrangement joins TRBV29-1 to TRBJ2-7; TRBD1 matches at 8 bases. The CDR3 contains 11 residues. The germline V gene has CDR1 SQVTM and CDR2 ANQGSEA. V lost 6 bases, J lost 7 bases, and 5 bases stayed unmatched. The CDR3 DNA sequence: TGCAGCGTCGGGACAGGTCGTGAGCAGTACTTC. Its translation: CSVGTGREQYF.